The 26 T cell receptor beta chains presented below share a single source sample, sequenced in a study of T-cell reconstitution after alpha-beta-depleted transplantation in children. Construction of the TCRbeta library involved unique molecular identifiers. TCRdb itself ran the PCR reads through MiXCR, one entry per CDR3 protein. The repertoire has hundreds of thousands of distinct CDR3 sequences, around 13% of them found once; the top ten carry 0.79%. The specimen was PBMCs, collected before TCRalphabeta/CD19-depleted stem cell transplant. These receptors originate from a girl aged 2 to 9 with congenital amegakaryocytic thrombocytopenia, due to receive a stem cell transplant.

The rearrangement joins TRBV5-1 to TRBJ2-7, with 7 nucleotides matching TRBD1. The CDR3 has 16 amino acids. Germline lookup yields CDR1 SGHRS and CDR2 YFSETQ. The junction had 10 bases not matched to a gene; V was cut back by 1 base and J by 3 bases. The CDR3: CASSLSVTAGGYEQYF. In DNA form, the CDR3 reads TGCGCCAGCAGCTTGTCGGTTACGGCAGGGGGCTACGAGCAGTACTTC.

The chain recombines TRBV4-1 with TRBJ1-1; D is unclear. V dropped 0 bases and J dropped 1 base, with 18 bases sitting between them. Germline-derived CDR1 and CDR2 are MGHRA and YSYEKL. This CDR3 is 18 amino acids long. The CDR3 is CASSQDKRSGPANTEAFF. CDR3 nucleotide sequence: TGCGCCAGCAGCCAAGATAAACGCAGTGGACCCGCGAACACTGAAGCTTTCTTT.

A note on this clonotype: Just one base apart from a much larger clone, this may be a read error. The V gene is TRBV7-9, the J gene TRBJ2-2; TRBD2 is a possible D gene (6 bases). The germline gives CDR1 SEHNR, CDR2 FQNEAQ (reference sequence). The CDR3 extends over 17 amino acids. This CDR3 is CASSPPSGTFNTGEPFF. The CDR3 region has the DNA TGTGCCAGCAGCCCCCCCTCGGGGACTTTCAACACCGGGGAGCCGTTTTTT.

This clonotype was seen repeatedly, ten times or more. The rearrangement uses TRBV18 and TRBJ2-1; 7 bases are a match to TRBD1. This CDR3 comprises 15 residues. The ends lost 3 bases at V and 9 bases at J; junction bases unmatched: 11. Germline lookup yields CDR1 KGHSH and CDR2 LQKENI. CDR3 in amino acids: CASSPSGQLRIEQFF. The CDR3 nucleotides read TGTGCCAGCTCACCGTCGGGACAGCTTAGGATTGAGCAGTTCTTC. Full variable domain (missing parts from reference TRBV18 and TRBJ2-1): NAGVMQNPRHLVRRRGQEARLRCSPMKGHSHVYWYRQLPEEGLKFMVYLQKENIIDESGMPKERFSAEFPKEGPSILRIQQVVRGDSAAYFCASSPSGQLRIEQFFGPGTRLTVL.

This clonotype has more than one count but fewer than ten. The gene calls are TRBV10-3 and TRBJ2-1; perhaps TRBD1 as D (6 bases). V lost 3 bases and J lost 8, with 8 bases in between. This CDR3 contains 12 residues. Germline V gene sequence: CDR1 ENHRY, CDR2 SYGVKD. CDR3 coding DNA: TGTGCCATCAGTGACAGGGGCGATGAGCAGTTCTTC. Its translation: CAISDRGDEQFF.

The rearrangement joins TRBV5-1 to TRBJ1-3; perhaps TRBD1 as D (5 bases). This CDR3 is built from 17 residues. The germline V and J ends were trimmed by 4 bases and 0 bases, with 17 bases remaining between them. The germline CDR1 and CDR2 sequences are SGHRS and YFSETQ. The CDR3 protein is CASSARVGPISGNTIYF. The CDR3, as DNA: TGCGCCAGCAGCGCGCGGGTGGGGCCCATCTCTGGAAACACCATATATTTT.

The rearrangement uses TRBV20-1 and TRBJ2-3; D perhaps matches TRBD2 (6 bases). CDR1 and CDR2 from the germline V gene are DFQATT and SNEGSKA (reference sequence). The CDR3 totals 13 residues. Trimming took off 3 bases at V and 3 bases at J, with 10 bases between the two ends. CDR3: CSASPGDTDTQYF. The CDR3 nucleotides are TGCAGTGCTAGCCCGGGAGATACAGATACGCAGTATTTT.

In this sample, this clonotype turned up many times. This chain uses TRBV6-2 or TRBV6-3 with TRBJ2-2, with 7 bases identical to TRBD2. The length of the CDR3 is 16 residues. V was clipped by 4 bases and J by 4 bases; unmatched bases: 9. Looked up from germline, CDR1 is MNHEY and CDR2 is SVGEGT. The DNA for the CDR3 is TGTGCCAGCAGTTCCACAAGCGGGGCGGGCACCGGGGAGCTGTTTTTT. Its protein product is CASSSTSGAGTGELFF.

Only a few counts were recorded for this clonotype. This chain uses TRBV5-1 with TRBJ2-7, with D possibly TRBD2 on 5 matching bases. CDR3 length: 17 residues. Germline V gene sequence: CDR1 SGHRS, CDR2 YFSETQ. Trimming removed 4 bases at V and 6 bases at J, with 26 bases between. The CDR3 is CASSPAKMSGPMLEQYF. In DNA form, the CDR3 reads TGCGCCAGCAGCCCAGCCAAGATGAGCGGTCCCATGCTCGAGCAGTACTTC.

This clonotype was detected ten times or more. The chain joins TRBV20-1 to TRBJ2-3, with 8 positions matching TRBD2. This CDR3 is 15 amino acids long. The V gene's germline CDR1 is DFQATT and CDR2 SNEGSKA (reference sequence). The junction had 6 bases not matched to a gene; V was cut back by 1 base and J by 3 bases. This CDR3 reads CSARGREGQTDTQYF. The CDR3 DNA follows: TGCAGTGCTAGAGGCCGGGAGGGCCAGACAGATACGCAGTATTTT.

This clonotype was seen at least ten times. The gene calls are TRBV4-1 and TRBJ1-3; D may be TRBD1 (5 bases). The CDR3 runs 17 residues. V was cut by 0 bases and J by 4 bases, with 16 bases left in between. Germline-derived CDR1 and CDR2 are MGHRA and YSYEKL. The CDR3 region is CASSQDFGRGAGNTIYF. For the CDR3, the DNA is TGCGCCAGCAGCCAAGATTTCGGGAGAGGGGCCGGAAACACCATATATTTT.

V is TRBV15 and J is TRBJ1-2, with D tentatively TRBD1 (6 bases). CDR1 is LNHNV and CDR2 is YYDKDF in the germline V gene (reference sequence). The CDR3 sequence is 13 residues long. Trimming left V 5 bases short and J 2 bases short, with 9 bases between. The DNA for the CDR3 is TGTGCCACCAGCGGAGGACAGAACTATGGCTACACCTTC. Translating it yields CATSGGQNYGYTF.

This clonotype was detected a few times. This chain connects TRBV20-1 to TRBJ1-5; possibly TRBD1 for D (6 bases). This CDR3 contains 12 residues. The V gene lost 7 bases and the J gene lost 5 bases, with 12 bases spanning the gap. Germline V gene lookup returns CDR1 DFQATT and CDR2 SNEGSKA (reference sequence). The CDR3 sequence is CSVQGHHQPQHF. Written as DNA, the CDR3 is TGCAGTGTTCAGGGGCACCATCAGCCCCAGCATTTT.

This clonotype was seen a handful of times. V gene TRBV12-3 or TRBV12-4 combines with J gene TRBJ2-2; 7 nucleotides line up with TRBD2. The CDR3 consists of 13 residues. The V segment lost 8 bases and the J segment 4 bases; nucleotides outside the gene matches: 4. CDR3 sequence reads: CASDGEGTGELFF. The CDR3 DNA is TGTGCCAGCGATGGGGAGGGCACCGGGGAGCTGTTTTTT.

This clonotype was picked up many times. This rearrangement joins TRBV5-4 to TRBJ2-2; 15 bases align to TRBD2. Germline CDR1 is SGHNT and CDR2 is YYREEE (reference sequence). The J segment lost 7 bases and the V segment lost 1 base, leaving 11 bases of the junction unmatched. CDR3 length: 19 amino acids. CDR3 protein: CASSLMGLAGGYSGGELFF. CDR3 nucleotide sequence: TGTGCCAGCAGCTTGATGGGACTAGCGGGAGGCTATAGCGGCGGGGAGCTGTTTTTT.

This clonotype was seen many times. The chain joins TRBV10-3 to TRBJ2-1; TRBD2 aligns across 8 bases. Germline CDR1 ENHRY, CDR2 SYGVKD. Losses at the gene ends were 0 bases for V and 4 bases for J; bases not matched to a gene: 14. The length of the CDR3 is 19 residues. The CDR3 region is CAISESPGGPGKAYNEQFF. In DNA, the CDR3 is TGTGCCATCAGTGAGTCTCCGGGAGGGCCGGGTAAGGCTTACAATGAGCAGTTCTTC.

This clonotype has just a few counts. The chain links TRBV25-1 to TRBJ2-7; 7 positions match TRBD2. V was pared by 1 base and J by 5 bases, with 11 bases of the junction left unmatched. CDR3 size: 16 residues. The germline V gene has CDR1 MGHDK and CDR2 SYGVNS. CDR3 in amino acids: CASSESGLAVYDEQYF. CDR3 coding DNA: TGTGCCAGCAGTGAATCGGGCCTAGCGGTCTACGACGAGCAGTACTTC.

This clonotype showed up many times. CDR3 sequence reads: CSAWDGTNYGYTF. The DNA of the CDR3 is TGCAGTGCATGGGACGGAACTAACTATGGCTACACCTTC. The chain combines TRBV20-1 with TRBJ1-2; weak D call: TRBD1 (5 bases). Germline loops: CDR1 DFQATT, CDR2 SNEGSKA (reference sequence). There are 13 residues in the CDR3. With 6 bases removed from V and 0 bases from J, the gap between germline ends came to 11 bases.

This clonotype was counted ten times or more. In nucleotides, the CDR3 is TGTGCCATCAGTGCCCAGCCGACCAGCACAGATACGCAGTATTTT. Its translation is CAISAQPTSTDTQYF. The chain links TRBV10-3 to TRBJ2-3, with D unresolved. In germline, CDR1 is ENHRY, CDR2 SYGVKD. Trimming removed 4 bases at V and 0 bases at J, with 11 bases between. CDR3 length: 15 residues.

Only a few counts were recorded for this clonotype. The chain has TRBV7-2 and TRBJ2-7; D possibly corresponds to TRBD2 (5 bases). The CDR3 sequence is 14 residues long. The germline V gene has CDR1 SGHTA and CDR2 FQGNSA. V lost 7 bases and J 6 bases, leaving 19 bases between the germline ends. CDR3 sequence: CASTLPASILEQYF. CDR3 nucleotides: TGTGCCAGCACCCTTCCGGCTAGCATTCTCGAGCAGTACTTC.

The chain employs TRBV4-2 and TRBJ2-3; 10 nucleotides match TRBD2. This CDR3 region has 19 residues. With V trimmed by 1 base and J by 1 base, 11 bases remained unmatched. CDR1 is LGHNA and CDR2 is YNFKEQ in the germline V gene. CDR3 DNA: TGTGCCAGCAGCCAAGCTCGAAATAGCGGGAGGTCTGGCACAGATACGCAGTATTTT. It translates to CASSQARNSGRSGTDTQYF.

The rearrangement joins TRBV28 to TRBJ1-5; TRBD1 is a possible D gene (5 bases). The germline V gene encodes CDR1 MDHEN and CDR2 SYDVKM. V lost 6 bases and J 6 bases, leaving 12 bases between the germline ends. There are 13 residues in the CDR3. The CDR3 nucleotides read TGTGCCAGCAGGTCTCCCGGGGGTCAGCCCCAGCATTTT. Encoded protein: CASRSPGGQPQHF.

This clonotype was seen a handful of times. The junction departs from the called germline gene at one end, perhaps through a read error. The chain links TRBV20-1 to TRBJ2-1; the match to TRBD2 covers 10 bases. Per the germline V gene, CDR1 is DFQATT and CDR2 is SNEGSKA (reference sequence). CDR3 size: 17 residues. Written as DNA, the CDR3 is TGCTGTGCTAGATCCCCCCCTGATAGCGGGAGGTCCAATGAGCAGTTCTTC. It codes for CCARSPPDSGRSNEQFF.

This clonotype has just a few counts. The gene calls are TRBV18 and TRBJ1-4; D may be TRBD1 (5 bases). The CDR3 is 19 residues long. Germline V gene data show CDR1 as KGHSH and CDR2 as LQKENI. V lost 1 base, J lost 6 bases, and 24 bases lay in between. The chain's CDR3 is CASSPLNPRHSTGDEKLFF. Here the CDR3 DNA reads TGTGCCAGCTCACCACTTAACCCACGTCATTCAACGGGGGATGAAAAACTGTTTTTT. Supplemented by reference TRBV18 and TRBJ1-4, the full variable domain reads NAGVMQNPRHLVRRRGQEARLRCSPMKGHSHVYWYRQLPEEGLKFMVYLQKENIIDESGMPKERFSAEFPKEGPSILRIQQVVRGDSAAYFCASSPLNPRHSTGDEKLFFGSGTQLSVL.

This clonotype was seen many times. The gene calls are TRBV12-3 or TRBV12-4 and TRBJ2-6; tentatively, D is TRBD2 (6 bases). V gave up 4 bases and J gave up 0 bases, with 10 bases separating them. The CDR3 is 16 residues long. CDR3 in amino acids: CASSSEGGSGANVLTF. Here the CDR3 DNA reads TGTGCCAGCAGTTCGGAGGGAGGCTCTGGGGCCAACGTCCTGACTTTC.

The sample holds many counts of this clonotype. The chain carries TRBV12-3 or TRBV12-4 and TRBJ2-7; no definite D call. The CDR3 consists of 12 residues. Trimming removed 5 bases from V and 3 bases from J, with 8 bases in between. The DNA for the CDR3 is TGTGCCAGCAGTAGAGTCAGCTACGAGCAGTACTTC. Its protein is CASSRVSYEQYF.